Here is one T cell receptor (beta chain) with its context. The table came from immunoSEQ multiplex PCR; TCRdb's copy has only in-frame clones and leaves some out. The sample lists around 19,000 clones, roughly a third seen once, with about 2% in the top ten. This sample is drawn from a study of graft-versus-host responses after intestinal transplantation. Background on the study: Multivisceral, liver-intestinal, or isolated intestinal transplants were performed in recipients.

Post-reaction, proliferating CD3+CD4+ and CD3+CD8+ responders (CFSE-low) were sorted. Source: alloreactive CD4+ T cells from a mixed lymphocyte reaction culture, taken before transplantation. Sample subset: CFSE-low proliferating T cells sorted from approximately 6-day pre-transplant mixed lymphocyte reaction (GvH or HvG direction). The origin of this receptor is a human patient who was an organ donor for intestinal transplantation.

CDR3 region: CASSRDTSGAYEQYF. The CDR3 bases are TGTGCCAGCAGCCGCGATACTAGCGGAGCCTACGAGCAGTACTTC. This chain connects TRBV6-4 to TRBJ2-7, with 8 bases that match TRBD2. Looked up from germline, CDR1 is MRHNA and CDR2 is SNTAGT. V shed 6 bases and J 2 bases; nucleotides not matched to a gene: 9. The CDR3 consists of 15 residues.